The 9 T cell receptor beta chains given below trace back to one sample, sequenced in a study of T cell responses to AZD1222 COVID-19 vaccine. TCRdb's copy holds only in-frame clones and misses some; the assay was immunoSEQ multiplex PCR. The sample includes 140,000 to 150,000 clones, roughly 91% of them seen just once. The sequencing here drew on peripheral blood, taken on day 0 of AZD1222 vaccination. The receptor source for this set is an adult in good health.

The chain joins TRBV27 to TRBJ1-2; unclear D gene. The CDR3 is 15 amino acids. V dropped 4 bases and J dropped 0 bases, with 12 bases sitting between them. Germline CDR1 MNHEY, CDR2 SMNVEV (reference sequence). Here the CDR3 reads CASSSRGVANYGYTF. CDR3 coding DNA: TGTGCCAGCAGTTCGCGCGGGGTCGCTAACTATGGCTACACCTTC.

In its sample, this clone was seen once. The chain combines TRBV7-9 with TRBJ2-7, with TRBD1 matching over 9 bases. The V gene end was trimmed by 5 bases and the J gene end by 4 bases; junction bases not matched to a gene: 12. CDR1 is SEHNR, CDR2 FQNEAQ, per germline (reference sequence). This CDR3 has 16 amino acids. The CDR3 reads CASSEASGQGFYEQYF. The CDR3 DNA is TGTGCCAGCAGCGAGGCATCGGGACAGGGCTTTTACGAGCAGTACTTC.

This chain joins TRBV2 and TRBJ1-2; 7 positions match TRBD1. Looked up from germline, CDR1 is SNHLY and CDR2 is FYNNEI. This CDR3 region has 15 residues. V trimming: 7 bases; J trimming: 5 bases; junction bases outside the gene matches: 13. CDR3: CASIRSEGGGYGYTF. For the CDR3, the DNA is TGTGCCAGCATCCGGTCTGAAGGGGGCGGTTATGGCTACACCTTC.

The chain carries TRBV6-4 and TRBJ2-2; 8 positions agree with TRBD1. V shed 4 bases and J 5 bases; nucleotides not matched to a gene: 3. This CDR3 spans 14 amino acids. CDR1 is MRHNA and CDR2 is SNTAGT in the germline V gene. CDR3 sequence: CASSAQGGTGELFF. CDR3 nucleotides: TGTGCCAGCAGTGCACAGGGGGGAACCGGGGAGCTGTTTTTT.

This chain uses TRBV7-2 with TRBJ1-1; D unclear. Germline CDR1 SGHTA, CDR2 FQGNSA. Trimming shortened V by 2 bases and J by 4 bases, and 11 bases separated the two germline ends. CDR3 length equals 14 residues. For the CDR3, the DNA is TGTGCCAGCAGCTTATTACGGCGGGGCACTGAAGCTTTCTTT. It yields the protein CASSLLRRGTEAFF.

This clone has a handful of counts. The rearrangement joins TRBV18 to TRBJ2-2; 10 nucleotides agree with TRBD2. CDR1 is KGHSH and CDR2 is LQKENI in the germline V gene. The junction had 7 bases not matched to a gene; V was cut back by 2 bases and J by 7 bases. The CDR3 loop spans 16 amino acids. CDR3 residues: CASSPRLAGVDGELFF. The CDR3 DNA is TGTGCCAGCTCACCAAGGCTAGCGGGAGTTGACGGGGAGCTGTTTTTT.

The V gene is TRBV5-6, the J gene TRBJ2-4, with D perhaps being TRBD1 or TRBD2 (6 bases each). V was trimmed by 2 bases and J by 0 bases, leaving 21 bases between them. Germline V gene data show CDR1 as SGHDT and CDR2 as YYEEEE. The CDR3 runs to 19 residues. As DNA, the CDR3 is TGTGCCAGCAGCTTCGCACAGGGACTCGAAATTGGAGCCAAAAACATTCAGTACTTC. Residues: CASSFAQGLEIGAKNIQYF.

V gene TRBV3-1 (or the pseudogene TRBV3-2) combines with J gene TRBJ1-1; D not certain. Germline loops: CDR1 LGHDT, CDR2 YNNKEL (reference sequence). Trimming stripped 4 bases from V and 1 base from J, with 13 bases between. The CDR3 sequence is 15 residues long. The CDR3 sequence: CASSPIMAGNTEAFF. The CDR3 coding sequence is TGTGCCAGCAGCCCCATTATGGCAGGGAACACTGAAGCTTTCTTT.

V is TRBV3-1 (or the pseudogene TRBV3-2) and J is TRBJ1-2; D call uncertain. The CDR3 covers 13 residues. Germline lookup yields CDR1 LGHDT and CDR2 YNNKEL (reference sequence). Trimming cost V 0 bases and J 8 bases, with 10 bases left between them. CDR3 coding DNA: TGTGCCAGCAGCCAAGAGACGGCAGGAGGCTACACCTTC. This codes for CASSQETAGGYTF.